A single sample is the source of the 12 T cell receptor beta chains below, sequenced in a study of Graves' ophthalmopathy and Graves' hyperthyroidism listed by TCRdb under 2018. Data came from an Illumina HiSeq 2000. For repertoire sequencing, the TCR beta CDR3 regions were amplified from RNA transcripts. HTBI primers and the Qiagen OneStep RT-PCR kit were used in a first-round RT-PCR, which was followed by a second-round multiplex PCR, size selection and purification. Using fastp at Q25 and MiXCR, TCRdb reprocessed the public reads and kept productive beta chains. A single entry per CDR3 protein holds the most common genes and DNA from its merged rows. Counted in this sample were 620,000 or so distinct CDR3 sequences; about 20% of them appeared once. Of the sample, roughly 6.9% is held by the ten largest clones. Sequencing was done on a sample of peripheral blood. The receptors derive from a woman between 18 and 30 years old with stable Graves' hyperthyroidism. Some clones in this sample may be carry-over from other donors' samples. Donor details come from another sample of the same person, matched by shared clones.

This clonotype was picked up many times. The rearrangement uses TRBV3-1 and TRBJ1-1, with no clear D. V shed 1 base and J shed 1 base, with 13 bases lying between them. The CDR3 is 16 amino acids. Germline CDR1 is LGHDT and CDR2 is YNNKEL (reference sequence). This CDR3 is CASSQAVLSRNTEAFF. The CDR3 DNA sequence: TGTGCCAGCAGCCAAGCGGTCCTCTCCAGGAACACTGAAGCTTTCTTT.

Only a few counts were recorded for this clonotype. The CDR3 sequence: CASSQRGPGTEAFF. CDR3 coding DNA: TGTGCCAGCAGCCAAAGGGGCCCAGGCACTGAAGCTTTCTTT. The V and J genes are TRBV14 and TRBJ1-1; TRBD1 is a possible D gene (5 bases). Germline loops: CDR1 SGHDN, CDR2 FVKESK. This CDR3 region has 14 residues. V shed 2 bases and J shed 4 bases, with 11 bases lying between them.

V usage is TRBV24-1 and J usage is TRBJ2-5, with D possibly matching TRBD2 (6 bases). With 3 bases removed from V and 10 bases from J, the gap between germline ends came to 8 bases. Germline-derived CDR1 and CDR2 are KGHDR and SFDVKD. This CDR3 spans 11 amino acids. This CDR3 is CATSDQGGQYF. The CDR3 region has the DNA TGTGCCACCAGTGATCAGGGAGGCCAGTACTTC.

This clonotype was seen a handful of times. CDR3 in DNA: TGTGCCAGCAGTTTAACAGGGATTGATGGCTACACCTTC. It specifies CASSLTGIDGYTF. The chain is built from TRBV27 and TRBJ1-2, with a possible D match to TRBD1 (6 bases). V lost 2 bases, J lost 6 bases, and 10 bases lay in between. Germline loops: CDR1 MNHEY, CDR2 SMNVEV (reference sequence). This CDR3 is 13 amino acids long.

The V call is TRBV27, the J call TRBJ1-1; tentatively, D is TRBD1 (6 bases). CDR3 length: 17 residues. Trimming shortened V by 2 bases and J by 1 base, and 17 bases separated the two germline ends. CDR1 is MNHEY and CDR2 is SMNVEV in the germline V gene (reference sequence). The CDR3: CASSLIIPGARNTEAFF. CDR3 nucleotide sequence: TGTGCCAGCAGTTTAATTATACCGGGGGCCCGGAACACTGAAGCTTTCTTT.

This clonotype has at least ten counts. The rearrangement uses TRBV7-3 and TRBJ1-2, with 8 positions matching TRBD1. CDR3 length equals 13 residues. Germline-derived CDR1 and CDR2 are SGHTA and FQGTGA. Trimming removed 9 bases from V and 2 bases from J; junction bases left unmatched: 5. The CDR3 protein is CARPRGRNYGYTF. The CDR3, as DNA: TGTGCCAGACCCAGGGGGCGCAACTATGGCTACACCTTC.

J is TRBJ1-5 and V is TRBV12-3 or TRBV12-4; the match to TRBD1 covers 11 bases. This CDR3 is 15 amino acids long. V shed 5 bases and J 6 bases; nucleotides not matched to a gene: 6. The CDR3 sequence: CASSPRTGGRQPQHF. CDR3 DNA: TGTGCCAGCAGTCCTCGGACAGGGGGCCGTCAGCCCCAGCATTTT.

This clonotype was observed many times. The gene calls are TRBV20-1 and TRBJ1-1; D is possibly TRBD1 (5 bases). This CDR3 contains 12 residues. V lost 6 bases and J 3 bases, leaving 11 bases between the germline ends. Looked up from germline, CDR1 is DFQATT and CDR2 is SNEGSKA (reference sequence). The CDR3 bases are TGCAGTGCCTTCCGGGGGGACACTGAAGCTTTCTTT. Its translation: CSAFRGDTEAFF.

This clonotype came up a few times. The chain links TRBV3-1 to TRBJ2-7; 9 bases are shared with TRBD2. Germline CDR1 and CDR2: LGHDT and YNNKEL (reference sequence). This CDR3 comprises 14 residues. Germline trimming cut 4 bases from V and 5 bases from J; bases unmatched to any gene: 6. CDR3 protein: CASSRIAGAHEQYF. As DNA, the CDR3 is TGTGCCAGCAGCCGGATAGCGGGGGCCCACGAGCAGTACTTC.

This clonotype was observed at least ten times. The J gene is TRBJ1-2, the V gene TRBV12-3 or TRBV12-4; unclear D gene. With 5 bases removed from V and 8 bases from J, the gap between germline ends came to 12 bases. The CDR3 totals 12 residues. This chain's CDR3 is CASSPILGGYTF. The CDR3 DNA sequence: TGTGCCAGCAGTCCCATCCTGGGCGGCTACACCTTC.

At least ten counts were recorded for this clonotype. The chain links TRBV6-5 to TRBJ1-1, with D unresolved. CDR3 length: 14 residues. The V end lost 2 bases, the J end lost 6 bases, and 13 bases lay between the germline ends. The germline gives CDR1 MNHEY, CDR2 SVGAGI. The CDR3 reads CASSYGLGFAEAFF. CDR3 coding DNA: TGTGCCAGCAGTTACGGACTGGGGTTCGCTGAAGCTTTCTTT.

This sequence joins TRBV20-1 and TRBJ1-5; a possible D gene is TRBD1 (5 bases). CDR1 and CDR2 (germline): DFQATT, SNEGSKA (reference sequence). Trimming stripped 6 bases from V and 3 bases from J, with 18 bases between. This CDR3 is 15 amino acids long. CDR3 nucleotide sequence: TGCAGTGCCAAAAGCTTAGGGGCAGTCAATCAGCCCCAGCATTTT. It translates to CSAKSLGAVNQPQHF.